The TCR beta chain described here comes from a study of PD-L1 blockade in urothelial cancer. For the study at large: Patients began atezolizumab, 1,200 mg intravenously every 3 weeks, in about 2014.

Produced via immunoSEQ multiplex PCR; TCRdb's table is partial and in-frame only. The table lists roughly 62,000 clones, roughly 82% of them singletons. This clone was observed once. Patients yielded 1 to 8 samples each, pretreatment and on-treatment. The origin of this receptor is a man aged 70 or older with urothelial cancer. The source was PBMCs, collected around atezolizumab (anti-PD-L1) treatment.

In nucleotides, the CDR3 is TGTGCCAGCAGTTTATCGGGAGGGGTTTACAATGAGCAGTTCTTC. It yields the protein CASSLSGGVYNEQFF. The V and J genes are TRBV27 and TRBJ2-1; TRBD2 matches at 7 bases. The J segment lost 4 bases and the V segment lost 0 bases, leaving 3 bases of the junction unmatched. The germline V gene has CDR1 MNHEY and CDR2 SMNVEV (reference sequence). The CDR3 extends over 15 amino acids.